This entry is about one TCR beta chain. This sample was included in a study of T cell clones after liver transplantation. Study background: Samples came from ITN030ST, which attempted immunosuppression withdrawal within 2 years of liver transplantation. TCRbeta sequencing after a pre-transplant mixed lymphocyte reaction identified graft-donor-reactive clones, later tracked in post-transplant blood.

The junction had 9 bases not matched to a gene; V was cut back by 4 bases and J by 8 bases. The CDR3 runs 17 residues. CDR1 is MNHEY and CDR2 is SMNVEV in the germline V gene (reference sequence). The table came from immunoSEQ multiplex PCR; TCRdb's copy has only in-frame clones and leaves some out. The sample contains tens of thousands of clones, 80% to 95% of which appear only once. The material was CD8+ T cells from blood, obtained about 26 months after liver transplant. The rearrangement uses TRBV27 and TRBJ2-2; 14 bases match TRBD2. The TCR comes from a human patient who received a liver transplant. Some of the T cells may derive from the graft donor. The chain's CDR3 is CASSYGGTSGRGGELFF. The DNA for the CDR3 is TGTGCCAGCAGTTACGGGGGGACTAGCGGGAGAGGTGGGGAGCTGTTTTTT.